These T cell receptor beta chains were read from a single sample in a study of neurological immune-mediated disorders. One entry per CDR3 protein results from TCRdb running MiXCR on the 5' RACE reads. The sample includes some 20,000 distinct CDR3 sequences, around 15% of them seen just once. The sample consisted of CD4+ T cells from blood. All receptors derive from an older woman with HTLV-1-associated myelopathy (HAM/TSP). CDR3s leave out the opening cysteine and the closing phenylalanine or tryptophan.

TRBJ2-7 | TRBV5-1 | ASSFHGRNRDYEQY
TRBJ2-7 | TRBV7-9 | ASIPTPSYEQY
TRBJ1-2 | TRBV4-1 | ASSQGVRQGYYGYT
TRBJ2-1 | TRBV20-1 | SAPSSNLEYNEQF
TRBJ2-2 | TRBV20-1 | SAAGTQNTGELF
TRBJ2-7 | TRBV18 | ASSPGRLYEQY
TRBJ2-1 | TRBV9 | ASSFYICSARVSERQF
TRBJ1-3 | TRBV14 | ASSQDLFISSGNTIY
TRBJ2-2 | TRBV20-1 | SVYSRNTGELF
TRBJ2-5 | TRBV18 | ASSAGHQETQY
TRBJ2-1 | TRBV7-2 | ASSLSWTAYNEQF
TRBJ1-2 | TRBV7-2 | ASSFRRQLGGYGYT
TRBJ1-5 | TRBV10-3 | AIQGSGGKEPQH
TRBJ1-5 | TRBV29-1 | SGGMRAKGNQPQH
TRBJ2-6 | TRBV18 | ASSPGQVSAGANVLT
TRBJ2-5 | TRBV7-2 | ASSPRGAGAETQY
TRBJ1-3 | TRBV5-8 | ASSRDSGNTIY
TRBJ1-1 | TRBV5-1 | ASSALGAQGTEAF
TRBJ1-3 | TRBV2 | ASSESRQPSGNTIY
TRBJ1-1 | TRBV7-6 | ASSLARGMDLAF
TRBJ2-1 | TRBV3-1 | ASSLRGGPSGTISYNEQF
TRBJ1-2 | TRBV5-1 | ASSGLAGNINLYGYT
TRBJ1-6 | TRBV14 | ASSFPNSPLH
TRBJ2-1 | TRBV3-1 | ASSPRTSNEQF
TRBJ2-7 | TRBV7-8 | ASSSAGWSSYEQY
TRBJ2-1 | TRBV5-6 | ASSLKAGGPGGQF
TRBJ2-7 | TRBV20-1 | SARDEWRGLPEQY
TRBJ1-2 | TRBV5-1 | ASSLEAGGRYGYT
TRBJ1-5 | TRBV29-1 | SVATGGAGNQPQH
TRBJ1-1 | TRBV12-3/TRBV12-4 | ASSTTAPFTEAF
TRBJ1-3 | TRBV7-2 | ASSLDMIGNTIY
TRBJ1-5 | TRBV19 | ASWGISNQPQH
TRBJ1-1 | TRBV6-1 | ASSSRVTTAF
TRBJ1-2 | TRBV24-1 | ATSDEQGARGYT
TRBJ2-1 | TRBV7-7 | ASSSLGLGGKLDEQF
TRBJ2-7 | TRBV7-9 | ASSSPLGAGESGEQY
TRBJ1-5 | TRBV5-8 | ASSLGGTLWGRRNQTQH
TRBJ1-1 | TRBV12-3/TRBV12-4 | ASSITTGTEAF
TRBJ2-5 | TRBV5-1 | ASSFRETQY
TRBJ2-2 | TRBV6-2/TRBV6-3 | ASSSTSYPWELF
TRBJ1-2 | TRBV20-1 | SAIDRGRRYGYT
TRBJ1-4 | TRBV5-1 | ASSLHEATNEKLF
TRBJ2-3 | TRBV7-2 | ASSLGGGAPDTQY
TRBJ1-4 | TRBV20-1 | SARSGTANEKLF